This entry features one T cell receptor beta chain sequence. Its antigen remains unidentified. This sample is part of a study of T cell responses to AZD1222 COVID-19 vaccine. Study findings and constraints: It should be noted that donors were predominantly white British and more often female, and clonal diversity was possibly underestimated. Spike-specific TCR breadth and depth went up after people got two AZD1222 doses. Regions left unmutated in variants are reportedly the target of nearly half of spike-specific TCRs.

Clones were read by immunoSEQ multiplex PCR, and TCRdb kept only the in-frame ones, dropping some. This table has about 42,000 clones, roughly 88% appearing once. Germline CDR1 reads LGHDT; CDR2 reads YNNKEL (reference sequence). Trimming took 5 bases from V and 1 from J; bases not matched to a gene: 6. The CDR3 runs 16 residues. This clonotype originated in an adult who received the AZD1222 COVID-19 vaccine. The V gene is TRBV3-1 (or the pseudogene TRBV3-2), the J gene TRBJ2-1, with 9 bases that match TRBD2. The sample was peripheral blood, taken 28 days after the second AZD1222 dose. Here the CDR3 reads CASSKFLAGSYNEQFF. CDR3 in DNA: TGTGCCAGCAGCAAATTTCTAGCGGGGTCCTACAATGAGCAGTTCTTC.